This T cell receptor (beta chain) comes out of a study of blood T cell repertoires in COVID-19. About the research overall: Material from acute and convalescent COVID-19 was sourced from the United States, Italy and Spain. PBMCs, B-cell-depleted T cells, or T cells provided the cDNA or gDNA that made up the material.

The V and J ends lost 4 bases and 0 bases respectively, with 17 bases between them. Germline loops: CDR1 SGHRS, CDR2 YFSETQ. This CDR3 has 17 residues. The table came from immunoSEQ multiplex PCR; TCRdb's copy has only in-frame clones and leaves some out. The sample records over 75,000 clones, 70% to 90% being singletons. Seattle patients were enrolled while actively infected and followed longitudinally. This clonotype was sampled from a human donor with COVID-19, enrolled during active disease. The donor label of this sample is uncertain. V usage is TRBV5-1 and J usage is TRBJ1-3; no reliable D call. Sequencing used peripheral blood. In DNA, the CDR3 is TGCGCCAGCAGCGACCAGGCTGGGCCGATCTCTGGAAACACCATATATTTT. This encodes CASSDQAGPISGNTIYF.